The clone carrying this T cell receptor beta chain was recorded only once. Its antigen is not known. Trimming pared 6 bases from V and 3 bases from J, leaving 11 bases between. Germline V gene data show CDR1 as MGHDK and CDR2 as SYGVNS. The CDR3 sequence is 13 residues long. All sequencing subjects had displayed CD8+CD57+ cell expansion on flow cytometry. Acquired aplastic anemia of severe grade affected all patients. There was no therapy given to any patient before the blood sampling took place. Genomic DNA served as template for TCR beta VDJ and CDR3 profiling. TCRdb re-called the reads through MiXCR, storing one row per CDR3 protein. The sample shows around 200,000 distinct CDR3 sequences, approximately 48% of them seen only once. These data originate in a study of CD8+CD57+ T cells in acquired aplastic anemia. Study summary: Sorting CD4+ and CD8+ cells gave DNA averaging approximately 2.9 ug. Findings and caveats of the study: Overlapping CD8+ CDR3 repertoires of patients and controls contained approximately 28 shared sequences.

The clonotype originates from a human donor with aplastic anemia. The chain couples TRBV25-1 to TRBJ1-1, with unresolved D. The sample comprised sorted CD4+, CD8+, or CD8+CD57+ T cells (not recorded which) from PBMCs. The CDR3 loop is CASRREGYTEAFF. The CDR3 DNA is TGTGCCAGCAGGAGAGAGGGCTACACTGAAGCTTTCTTT.